This TCR beta chain was sequenced during a study of shared T cell receptors in the human thymus. This table comes from immunoSEQ multiplex PCR, and its TCRdb copy is limited to in-frame clones, with some not included. The table records more than 550,000 clones, 70% to 90% of them present only once. The germline V and J ends were trimmed by 0 bases and 3 bases, with 12 bases remaining between them. The germline V gene has CDR1 SGHRS and CDR2 YFSETQ. The CDR3 totals 15 residues. This sample was also put to use in a study of human thymus T cells.

Sequences were obtained from thymocytes. The rearrangement links TRBV5-1 to TRBJ1-2; no clear D. The origin of this receptor is a girl in the first two years of life with a congenital heart defect. CDR3 sequence: CASSLDEGVDYGYTF. In nucleotides, the CDR3 is TGCGCCAGCAGCTTGGACGAGGGTGTCGACTATGGCTACACCTTC. Full variable domain (remainder filled in from reference TRBV5-1 and TRBJ1-2): KAGVTQTPRYLIKTRGQQVTLSCSPISGHRSVSWYQQTPGQGLQFLFEYFSETQRNKGNFPGRFSGRQFSNSRSEMNVSTLELGDSALYLCASSLDEGVDYGYTFGSGTRLTVV.